The rows below give T cell receptor beta chains drawn from one sample of a study of blood T cells in healthy people across ages. One entry per CDR3 protein results from TCRdb running MiXCR on the 5' RACE reads. The repertoire holds 1 million to 1.2 million distinct CDR3 sequences, with around two fifths as singletons. The specimen sequenced was blood. These receptors all stem from a man aged 18 to 29 in good health. Each CDR3 is given with its conserved first and last residue. A D gene is named only where the DNA matches it firmly. The listing skips clone size in some rows; elsewhere it reads once, few, many or a size class.

d_gene	j_gene	abundance	v_gene	CDR3aa	CDR3nt
.	TRBJ2-6	.	TRBV5-1	CASSLGPDADSGANVLTF	TGCGCCAGCAGCTTGGGTCCAGATGCTGACTCTGGGGCCAACGTCCTGACTTTC
.	TRBJ1-1	.	TRBV4-2	CASSQDGQRMNTEAFF	TGTGCCAGCAGCCAGGACGGACAGCGCATGAACACTGAAGCTTTCTTT
.	TRBJ2-5	few	TRBV20-1	CSARSISSRDPQETQYF	TGCAGTGCGAGATCAATATCTTCCCGGGACCCCCAAGAGACCCAGTACTTC
.	TRBJ1-1	few	TRBV4-1	CASSQDSAAMNTEAFF	TGCGCCAGCAGCCAAGATTCGGCAGCAATGAACACTGAAGCTTTCTTT
TRBD1	TRBJ1-1	.	TRBV7-2	CASSSAGGGDTEAFF	TGTGCCAGCAGTTCCGCAGGGGGCGGGGACACTGAAGCTTTCTTT
.	TRBJ1-2	.	TRBV6-5	CASSYRAANYGYTF	TGTGCCAGCAGTTACAGGGCGGCTAACTATGGCTACACCTTC
.	TRBJ1-2	few	TRBV2	CASAGAELYYGYTF	TGTGCCAGCGCCGGGGCAGAGCTCTACTATGGCTACACCTTC
.	TRBJ1-2	many	TRBV20-1	CSARGGGDGYTF	TGCAGTGCTAGGGGGGGGGGAGATGGCTACACCTTC
.	TRBJ2-7	.	TRBV20-1	CSATWILGEQYF	TGCAGTGCTACCTGGATTCTGGGTGAGCAGTACTTC
.	TRBJ2-1	.	TRBV3-1	CASSPAAHRVGGSYNEQFF	TGTGCCAGCAGCCCAGCGGCCCATAGGGTGGGGGGCTCCTACAATGAGCAGTTCTTC
.	TRBJ1-2	.	TRBV7-8	CASSSWDRLGYGYTF	TGTGCCAGCAGCTCGTGGGACCGTCTGGGCTATGGCTACACCTTC
TRBD2	TRBJ2-5	many	TRBV20-1	CSADKTSGVQETQYF	TGCAGTGCTGACAAGACTAGCGGGGTTCAAGAGACCCAGTACTTC
.	TRBJ2-5	.	TRBV6-6	CASGITGLGNEQYF	TGTGCCAGCGGCATAACGGGGCTGGGGAATGAGCAGTACTTC
TRBD1	TRBJ1-4	.	TRBV2	CASSGAGTGDEKLFF	TGTGCCAGCAGTGGGGCCGGGACAGGGGATGAAAAACTGTTTTTT
TRBD1	TRBJ1-2	.	TRBV6-6	CASRVHGQGKGYTF	TGTGCCAGCAGGGTACATGGACAGGGGAAAGGCTATACCTTC
.	TRBJ2-3	many	TRBV7-2	CASSSTADTQYF	TGTGCCAGCAGCTCCACAGCAGATACGCAGTATTTT
.	TRBJ1-2	many	TRBV29-1	CSVAHILANYGYTF	TGCAGCGTCGCCCACATCTTAGCTAACTATGGCTACACCTTC
TRBD2	TRBJ2-1	few	TRBV13	CASSSGRGMPYNEQFF	TGTGCCAGCAGTTCTGGGCGGGGGATGCCCTACAATGAGCAGTTCTTC
.	TRBJ1-2	few	TRBV12-3/TRBV12-4	CASRTMGSYGYTF	TGTGCCAGCAGGACCATGGGGTCTTATGGCTACACCTTC
.	TRBJ2-1	.	TRBV7-8	CASSNQVSSYNEQFF	TGTGCCAGCAGCAATCAGGTGAGCTCCTACAATGAGCAGTTCTTC
.	TRBJ2-3	many	TRBV20-1	CSAIKQGLDTQYF	TGCAGTGCCATAAAACAGGGATTGGATACGCAGTATTTT
.	TRBJ1-2	few	TRBV27	CASSLSKGVPSNYGYTF	TGTGCCAGCAGTTTATCGAAGGGGGTCCCTTCTAACTATGGCTACACCTTC
TRBD2	TRBJ2-1	.	TRBV4-3	CASSQDKLAGYNEQFF	TGCGCCAGCAGCCAAGATAAACTAGCGGGCTACAATGAGCAGTTCTTC
.	TRBJ2-1	.	TRBV7-2	CASNLGVGQNEQFF	TGTGCCAGCAACTTAGGGGTCGGACAAAATGAGCAGTTCTTC
.	TRBJ2-1	few	TRBV2	CASSGSSSYNEQFF	TGTGCCAGCAGTGGGTCCAGCTCCTACAATGAGCAGTTCTTC
.	TRBJ1-4	.	TRBV5-1	CASSPLRGWANEKLFF	TGCGCCAGCAGCCCCCTCCGGGGGTGGGCTAATGAAAAACTGTTTTTT
.	TRBJ2-1	.	TRBV4-3	CASSLPVGNYNEQFF	TGCGCCAGCAGCCTCCCAGTGGGGAACTACAATGAGCAGTTCTTC
.	TRBJ1-2	once	TRBV29-1	CSVGDGSGYTF	TGCAGCGTTGGTGACGGCTCGGGCTACACCTTC
.	TRBJ2-3	once	TRBV20-1	CSAFPPAVTSTDTQYF	TGCAGTGCGTTCCCTCCAGCGGTCACTAGCACAGATACGCAGTATTTT
.	TRBJ2-3	.	TRBV12-3/TRBV12-4	CASSWAGLKDTQYF	TGTGCCAGCAGCTGGGCTGGGCTGAAGGATACGCAGTATTTT
.	TRBJ2-5	.	TRBV7-2	CASSLAGSGNYNEQYF	TGTGCCAGCAGCTTAGCGGGCAGTGGGAACTACAATGAGCAGTACTTC
TRBD2	TRBJ2-1	.	TRBV11-2	CASSPGTRGEQFF	TGTGCCAGCAGCCCGGGGACTAGGGGTGAGCAGTTCTTC
.	TRBJ2-5	.	TRBV6-6	CATWRAGTETQYF	TGTGCCACTTGGAGGGCGGGAACGGAGACCCAGTACTTC
.	TRBJ1-4	.	TRBV2	CASSEGKLFF	TGTGCCAGCAGTGAAGGAAAACTGTTTTTT
.	TRBJ2-2	many	TRBV15	CATSREQGYVGELFF	TGTGCCACCAGCAGAGAACAGGGATATGTAGGGGAGCTGTTTTTT
TRBD2	TRBJ2-3	once	TRBV12-3/TRBV12-4	CASSLGVLVAGADTQYF	TGTGCCAGCAGTTTGGGGGTTTTGGTAGCGGGGGCGGATACGCAGTATTTT
.	TRBJ2-1	many	TRBV2	CASSRLASVNNEQFF	TGTGCCAGCAGCCGCCTAGCTAGCGTCAACAATGAGCAGTTCTTC
.	TRBJ1-6	few	TRBV7-8	CASSLAGFGSPLHF	TGTGCCAGCAGCTTAGCAGGGTTCGGCTCACCCCTCCACTTT
TRBD2	TRBJ2-1	few	TRBV5-1	CASSFYWTSGGVYNGQFF	TGTGCCAGCAGCTTCTACTGGACTAGCGGGGGGGTATACAATGGGCAGTTCTTC
.	TRBJ2-1	few	TRBV20-1	CSALNKPGTLVEDEQFF	TGCAGCGCCCTCAATAAGCCCGGGACTCTCGTCGAAGATGAGCAGTTCTTC
TRBD1	TRBJ2-3	.	TRBV19	CASSGGQEGTDTQYF	TGTGCCAGTAGTGGGGGACAGGAAGGCACAGATACGCAGTATTTT
.	TRBJ2-2	.	TRBV5-6	CASSLRVRVAGELFF	TGTGCCAGCAGCTTACGAGTCAGGGTGGCCGGGGAGCTGTTTTTT
.	TRBJ2-3	few	TRBV6-5	CASSYSNSWPPRITDTQYF	TGTGCCAGCAGTTACTCTAACAGCTGGCCTCCGCGAATCACAGATACGCAGTATTTT
.	TRBJ2-3	many	TRBV4-3	CASSQGRDGPLTSTDTQYF	TGCGCCAGCAGCCAAGGGCGGGACGGTCCATTGACGTCCACAGATACGCAGTATTTT
.	TRBJ2-5	.	TRBV5-8	CACRSPQGLETQYF	TGTGCCTGCAGGTCCCCACAGGGCTTGGAGACCCAGTACTTC
TRBD1	TRBJ1-4	many	TRBV10-3	CAISGTGANEKLFF	TGTGCCATCAGTGGGACAGGAGCTAATGAAAAACTGTTTTTT
.	TRBJ2-7	.	TRBV20-1	CSARERNNSYEQYF	TGCAGTGCTAGAGAACGCAACAACTCCTACGAGCAGTACTTC
TRBD1	TRBJ2-7	few	TRBV6-6	CASSNSRQGYEQYF	TGTGCCAGCAGTAACTCACGACAGGGCTACGAGCAGTACTTC
TRBD1	TRBJ1-1	.	TRBV3-1	CASSQAQTGGRGAFF	TGTGCCAGCAGCCAAGCACAGACAGGGGGACGAGGAGCTTTCTTT
.	TRBJ1-4	few	TRBV20-1	CSARPPGEKLFF	TGCAGTGCTAGGCCCCCAGGGGAAAAACTGTTTTTT
TRBD1	TRBJ2-2	few	TRBV10-3	CAISPGQGYTGELFF	TGTGCCATCAGCCCGGGACAGGGATACACCGGGGAGCTGTTTTTT
.	TRBJ1-5	.	TRBV28	CASSFGRGNQPQHF	TGTGCCAGCAGTTTCGGTAGGGGCAATCAGCCCCAGCATTTT